The 29 T cell receptor beta chains below come from one sample, sequenced in a study of shared clonotypes between healthy human individuals. Using immunoSEQ multiplex PCR, the repertoire was profiled, and TCRdb retains in-frame clones only, with some absent. Of more than 2 million clones listed, 90% to 95% are singletons. Specimen: naive CD4+ T cells sorted from blood. As to subset: CD45RA+ positively selected. These receptor sequences come from a man younger than 30 in good health.

J is TRBJ2-7 and V is TRBV19; 8 nucleotides match TRBD1. The CDR3 spans 16 residues. V lost 4 bases and J lost 7; bases outside the gene matches: 15. CDR1 is LNHDA and CDR2 is SQIVND in the germline V gene (reference sequence). CDR3 loop: CASSTYGAGTGEEQYF. As DNA, the CDR3 is TGTGCCAGTAGTACATACGGAGCAGGGACAGGTGAGGAGCAGTACTTC.

V gene TRBV5-1 combines with J gene TRBJ1-6, with D possibly matching TRBD1 (5 bases). With 4 bases removed from V and 9 bases from J, the gap between germline ends came to 20 bases. This CDR3 has 16 residues. CDR1 SGHRS and CDR2 YFSETQ come from the germline V gene. The CDR3 sequence is CASSRDVAGSRSPLHF. The CDR3 DNA follows: TGCGCCAGCAGCCGGGACGTTGCGGGCTCGCGTTCACCCCTCCACTTT.

The gene calls are TRBV2 and TRBJ2-4; 7 positions match TRBD2. V dropped 4 bases and J dropped 6; count of bases not matched to a gene: 6. Germline-derived CDR1 and CDR2 are SNHLY and FYNNEI. This CDR3 has 14 amino acids. Here the CDR3 reads CASSGREGRNIQYF. For the CDR3, the DNA is TGTGCCAGCAGTGGGAGGGAGGGCCGAAACATTCAGTACTTC.

The rearrangement links TRBV19 to TRBJ2-7; tentative D call: TRBD2 (6 bases). CDR1 is LNHDA and CDR2 is SQIVND in the germline V gene (reference sequence). This CDR3 is built from 14 residues. V gave up 3 bases and J gave up 3 bases, with 12 bases separating them. This CDR3 reads CASSMSAGYYEQYF. In nucleotides, the CDR3 is TGTGCCAGTAGTATGAGCGCGGGGTACTACGAGCAGTACTTC.

The V and J genes are TRBV5-1 and TRBJ2-1; 10 bases align to TRBD2. Germline CDR1 SGHRS, CDR2 YFSETQ. The CDR3 covers 15 residues. J lost 6 bases, V lost 1 base, and 4 bases had no gene match. The CDR3 region is CASSLLPSGSNEQFF. The CDR3 DNA is TGCGCCAGCAGCTTGTTACCTAGCGGGAGCAATGAGCAGTTCTTC.

V usage is TRBV2 and J usage is TRBJ2-3; D may be TRBD1 (5 bases). V was clipped by 6 bases and J by 3 bases, with 7 bases between them. Germline loops: CDR1 SNHLY, CDR2 FYNNEI. The CDR3 totals 12 residues. The CDR3 DNA reads as TGTGCCAGCAGCAGACAGACAGATACGCAGTATTTT. Translation: CASSRQTDTQYF.

As for this clone: This sample also contains other DNA sequences that code for the same CDR3. V and J are TRBV6-6 and TRBJ2-6; no firm D call. V shed 5 bases and J shed 2 bases, with 4 bases lying between them. Germline CDR1 is MNHNY and CDR2 is SVGAGI (reference sequence). CDR3 length: 13 amino acids. The CDR3 DNA follows: TGTGCCAGCAGTCCGCCTGGGGCCAACGTCCTGACTTTC. Protein sequence: CASSPPGANVLTF.

V and J are TRBV5-1 and TRBJ1-1; a weak D match, TRBD1 (5 bases). The CDR3 totals 14 residues. CDR1 is SGHRS, CDR2 YFSETQ, per germline. Trimming took 4 bases from V and 1 from J, leaving 11 bases between them. CDR3 DNA: TGCGCCAGCAGCCCCCGGGGCACGAACACTGAAGCTTTCTTT. This encodes CASSPRGTNTEAFF.

A note on this clone: At one of its ends the junction is not consistent with the germline gene, which may arise from a read error. This chain uses TRBV7-7 with TRBJ2-7; D gene uncertain. Per the germline V gene, CDR1 is SSHAT and CDR2 is FNYEAQ (reference sequence). The CDR3 spans 13 residues. The CDR3 DNA reads as TGTGCTAGCAGCTTAGAGGCTCGGGCGGAGCAGTACTTC. As protein: CASSLEARAEQYF.

CDR3 sequence (DNA): TGTGCCAGCAGCTCACCAATTCTACAGGGTACCTCCTACAATGAGCAGTTCTTC. Amino acid sequence: CASSSPILQGTSYNEQFF. V usage is TRBV11-2 and J usage is TRBJ2-1; a weak D match, TRBD1 (6 bases). The CDR3 contains 18 residues. Per the germline V gene, CDR1 is SGHAT and CDR2 is FQNNGV. Trimming removed 4 bases from V and 0 bases from J, with 19 bases in between.

The genes are TRBV9 and TRBJ1-6; D remains ambiguous. The CDR3 totals 15 residues. Looked up from germline, CDR1 is SGDLS and CDR2 is YYNGEE. Trimming pared 0 bases from V and 7 bases from J, leaving 11 bases between. Here the CDR3 DNA reads TGTGCCAGCAGCGTAGGATGGGAGGCCAATTCACCCCTCCACTTT. Protein product: CASSVGWEANSPLHF.

The chain couples TRBV28 to TRBJ1-3; 7 nucleotides match TRBD1. Germline V gene lookup returns CDR1 MDHEN and CDR2 SYDVKM. Trimming took 5 bases from V and 1 from J; bases not matched to a gene: 8. The CDR3 runs to 16 residues. The CDR3 loop reads CASSTAGTASGNTIYF. The CDR3 DNA is TGTGCCAGCAGTACAGCCGGGACAGCGTCTGGAAACACCATATATTTT.

The chain has TRBV6-1 and TRBJ1-2; D is unclear. The CDR3 extends over 11 amino acids. Per germline, CDR1 MNHNS and CDR2 SASEGT. V lost 5 bases and J lost 2, with 3 bases in between. In DNA, the CDR3 is TGTGCCAGCAGTTTGAACTATGGCTACACCTTC. Amino acid sequence: CASSLNYGYTF.

The V call is TRBV5-1, the J call TRBJ2-7; TRBD2 aligns across 7 bases. CDR1 is SGHRS, CDR2 YFSETQ, per germline. The CDR3 spans 12 residues. Unmatched junction bases numbered 1, after V lost 1 base and J lost 6 bases. This chain's CDR3 is CASSLSGGEQYF. CDR3 in DNA: TGCGCCAGCAGCTTGTCGGGGGGCGAGCAGTACTTC.

The chain couples TRBV4-1 to TRBJ2-7, with 8 bases fitting TRBD2. CDR1 and CDR2 from the germline V gene are MGHRA and YSYEKL. Trimming at V came to 3 bases and at J to 2 bases, leaving 9 bases not matched to a gene. The CDR3 extends over 16 amino acids. The CDR3 bases are TGCGCCAGCAGCCAGGGGAGCGGGGGCTATCCCTACGAGCAGTACTTC. Protein product: CASSQGSGGYPYEQYF.

The rearrangement joins TRBV9 to TRBJ2-7, with D unresolved. The germline gives CDR1 SGDLS, CDR2 YYNGEE. Trimming stripped 6 bases from V and 2 bases from J, with 18 bases between. The CDR3 contains 15 residues. The CDR3 loop is CASTPGGTHTYEQYF. The CDR3 nucleotides are TGTGCCAGCACCCCGGGCGGCACCCACACCTACGAGCAGTACTTC.

This clone was detected only once. V usage is TRBV11-1 and J usage is TRBJ1-4; 8 nucleotides match TRBD1. The germline V gene encodes CDR1 SGHAT and CDR2 FQDESV (reference sequence). The CDR3 contains 16 residues. V lost 4 bases, J lost 3 bases, and 7 bases stayed unmatched. CDR3 in DNA: TGTGCCAGCAGCTACTCGGGACAGGTAGCTAATGAAAAACTGTTTTTT. This gives the protein CASSYSGQVANEKLFF. The full variable domain, completed using reference TRBV11-1 and TRBJ1-4, is EAEVAQSPRYKITEKSQAVAFWCDPISGHATLYWYRQILGQGPELLVQFQDESVVDDSQLPKDRFSAERLKGVDSTLKIQPAELGDSAMYLCASSYSGQVANEKLFFGSGTQLSVL.

Of note for this clone: A read error may be the cause here, since a much bigger clone is one base away. The gene calls are TRBV9 and TRBJ2-1; maybe TRBD1 (6 bases). The germline V gene encodes CDR1 SGDLS and CDR2 YYNGEE. V was pared by 6 bases and J by 1 base, with 14 bases between. The CDR3 consists of 15 residues. The CDR3 DNA reads as TGTGCCAGCAACACCACAGGGACATCCTACAATGAGCAGTTCTTC. Protein product: CASNTTGTSYNEQFF.

Details on this clone: The same CDR3 can be traced to other DNA sequences in this sample. The chain combines TRBV28 with TRBJ1-2; a possible D gene is TRBD1 (6 bases). V lost 4 bases, J lost 0 bases, and 6 bases lay in between. Germline CDR1 MDHEN, CDR2 SYDVKM. The CDR3 length is 13 residues. The CDR3 bases are TGTGCCAGCAGTTGGACAGCTAACTATGGCTACACCTTC. Its protein product is CASSWTANYGYTF.

The CDR3 sequence: CASRDPGSVPQHF. DNA of the CDR3: TGTGCCAGTAGGGACCCGGGTTCCGTGCCCCAGCATTTT. The V gene is TRBV19, the J gene TRBJ1-5; D is ambiguous. V was trimmed by 6 bases and J by 9 bases, leaving 15 bases between them. This CDR3 has 13 amino acids. Germline values: CDR1 LNHDA, CDR2 SQIVND (reference sequence).

The chain has TRBV30 and TRBJ1-3, with TRBD1 as a possible D gene (6 bases). Germline V CDR1 and CDR2: GTSNPN, SVGIG (reference sequence). Trimming left V 5 bases short and J 3 bases short, with 11 bases between. The length of the CDR3 is 13 residues. The CDR3 loop is CAWGGQFGNTIYF. DNA of the CDR3: TGTGCCTGGGGTGGACAGTTTGGAAACACCATATATTTT. The whole variable domain, remainder taken from reference TRBV30 and TRBJ1-3, is SQTIHQWPATLVQPVGSPLSLECTVEGTSNPNLYWYRQAAGRGLQLLFYSVGIGQISSEVPQNLSASRPQDRQFILSSKKLLLSDSGFYLCAWGGQFGNTIYFGEGSWLTVV.

The V and J genes are TRBV30 and TRBJ1-1; D is ambiguous. V dropped 1 base and J dropped 4 bases, with 10 bases sitting between them. Germline V gene sequence: CDR1 GTSNPN, CDR2 SVGIG (reference sequence). This CDR3 is built from 13 residues. In DNA form, the CDR3 reads TGTGCCTGGAGTGGCTGGGATAGCACTGAAGCTTTCTTT. Translation: CAWSGWDSTEAFF.

V and J are TRBV9 and TRBJ1-4, with D unclear. V was pared by 3 bases and J by 5 bases, with 14 bases between. The germline CDR1 and CDR2 sequences are SGDLS and YYNGEE. The CDR3 is 15 residues long. CDR3 in DNA: TGTGCCAGCAGCGCCCGCCCAGCGCTAAATGAAAAACTGTTTTTT. This translates into CASSARPALNEKLFF. The variable domain in full, completed from reference TRBV9 and TRBJ1-4, reads DSGVTQTPKHLITATGQRVTLRCSPRSGDLSVYWYQQSLDQGLQFLIQYYNGEERAKGNILERFSAQQFPDLHSELNLSSLELGDSALYFCASSARPALNEKLFFGSGTQLSVL.

The rearrangement uses TRBV7-9 and TRBJ2-7; D gene ambiguous. From germline, CDR1 is SEHNR and CDR2 FQNEAQ (reference sequence). Between the trimmed V and J ends, which lost 3 bases and 3 bases, there was a span of 12 bases. The CDR3 extends over 14 amino acids. The CDR3, as DNA: TGTGCCAGCAGCTTGACGTCGCTGGGCTACGAGCAGTACTTC. Amino acids: CASSLTSLGYEQYF.

V usage is TRBV9 and J usage is TRBJ1-3; tentative D call: TRBD1 (5 bases). Looked up from germline, CDR1 is SGDLS and CDR2 is YYNGEE. V was clipped by 0 bases and J by 0 bases, with 16 bases between them. This CDR3 spans 18 amino acids. The chain's CDR3 is CASSVVGETGVSGNTIYF. CDR3 sequence (DNA): TGTGCCAGCAGCGTAGTAGGGGAAACGGGAGTCTCTGGAAACACCATATATTTT.

The chain's CDR3 is CASSRIGDEQYF. The DNA of the CDR3 is TGTGCCAGCTCACGGATCGGGGACGAGCAGTACTTC. V is TRBV18 and J is TRBJ2-7, with D possibly TRBD2 on 5 matching bases. V gave up 4 bases and J gave up 5 bases, with 9 bases separating them. CDR1 and CDR2 (germline): KGHSH, LQKENI. The CDR3 runs to 12 residues.

Concerning this clone itself: Mismatch with germline at one junction end may stem from a read error. The chain links TRBV7-7 to TRBJ2-5, with D perhaps matching TRBD2 (7 bases). The CDR3 has 13 amino acids. Germline assignment: CDR1 SSHAT and CDR2 FNYEAQ (reference sequence). In DNA form, the CDR3 reads TGTGCTAGCAGCCGGGGGGCCCAAGAGACCCAGTACTTC. This codes for CASSRGAQETQYF.

The V call is TRBV7-8, the J call TRBJ1-5, with D uncertain. This CDR3 contains 11 residues. V shed 6 bases and J shed 7 bases, with 7 bases lying between them. The germline gives CDR1 SGHVS, CDR2 FQNEAQ. The CDR3 region has the DNA TGTGCCAGCAGACTTAGGCAGCCCCAGCATTTT. This encodes CASRLRQPQHF.

The chain carries TRBV10-2 and TRBJ2-4; D remains unclear. Germline-derived CDR1 and CDR2 are WSHSY and SAAADI. V was clipped by 8 bases and J by 2 bases, with 13 bases between them. CDR3 length: 14 residues. The CDR3 nucleotides read TGCGCCAGCTCCGCTCCGGGCTCCAAAAACATTCAGTACTTC. It encodes CASSAPGSKNIQYF.